The clone carrying this T cell receptor beta chain has just one count. Sequenced by immunoSEQ multiplex PCR; TCRdb stores in-frame clones only, minus some. The top ten hold about 9.7% of the sample, which has some 61,000 clones, roughly 70% seen once. This entry comes from a study of T cell clones after liver transplantation. Study summary: Apart from a few HCV-positive recipients, transplants were for non-autoimmune, non-viral reasons.

The germline V gene has CDR1 SGHRS and CDR2 YFSETQ. V dropped 2 bases and J dropped 10 bases, with 19 bases sitting between them. The CDR3 has 15 amino acids. The gene calls are TRBV5-1 and TRBJ2-1; perhaps D is TRBD1 or TRBD2 (5 bases each). The sequences come from CD4+ T cells from blood, collected at the 22-month timepoint. The receptor comes from a human patient who received a liver transplant. The graft donor may account for some of the T cells. The CDR3 bases are TGCGCCAGCAGCTTTGGAGGTATACTGGGGGACGAGCAGTTCTTC. It is translated as CASSFGGILGDEQFF.